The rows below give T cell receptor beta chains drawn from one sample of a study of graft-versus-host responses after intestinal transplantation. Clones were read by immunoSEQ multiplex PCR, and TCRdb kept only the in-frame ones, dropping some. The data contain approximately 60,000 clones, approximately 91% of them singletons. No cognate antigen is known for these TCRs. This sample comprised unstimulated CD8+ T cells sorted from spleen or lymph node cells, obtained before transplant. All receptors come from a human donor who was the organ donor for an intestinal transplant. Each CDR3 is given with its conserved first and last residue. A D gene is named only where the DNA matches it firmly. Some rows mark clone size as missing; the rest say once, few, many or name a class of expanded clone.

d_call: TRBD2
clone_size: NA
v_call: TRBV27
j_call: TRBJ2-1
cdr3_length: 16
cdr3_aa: CASSLSTGLKYNEQFF
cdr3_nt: TGTGCCAGCAGTTTATCGACGGGACTAAAATACAATGAGCAGTTCTTC

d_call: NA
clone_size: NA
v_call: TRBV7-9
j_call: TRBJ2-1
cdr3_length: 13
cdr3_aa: CASAGEGYNEQFF
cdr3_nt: TGTGCCAGCGCAGGGGAGGGCTACAATGAGCAGTTCTTC

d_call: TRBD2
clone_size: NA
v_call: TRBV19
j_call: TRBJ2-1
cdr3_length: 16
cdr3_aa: CASRKTSGRPHNEQFF
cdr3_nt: TGTGCCAGTAGAAAGACTAGCGGGAGGCCTCACAATGAGCAGTTCTTC

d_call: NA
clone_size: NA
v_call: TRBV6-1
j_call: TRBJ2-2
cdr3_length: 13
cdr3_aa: CASSEDETGELFF
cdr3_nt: TGTGCCAGCAGTGAAGATGAGACCGGGGAGCTGTTTTTT

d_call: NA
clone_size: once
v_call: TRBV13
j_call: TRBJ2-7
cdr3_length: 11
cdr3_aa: CASSLRGEQYF
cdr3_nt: TGTGCCAGCAGCTTAAGAGGCGAGCAGTACTTC

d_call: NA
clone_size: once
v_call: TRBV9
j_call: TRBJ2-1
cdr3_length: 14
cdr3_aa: CASSVEGGAGEQFF
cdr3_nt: TGTGCCAGCAGCGTAGAAGGGGGGGCGGGGGAGCAGTTCTTC

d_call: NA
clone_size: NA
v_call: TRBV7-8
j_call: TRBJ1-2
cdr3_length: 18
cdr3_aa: CASSSAFGTRSSYYGYTF
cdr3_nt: TGTGCCAGCAGTTCAGCGTTCGGGACAAGGTCTTCTTACTATGGCTACACCTTC

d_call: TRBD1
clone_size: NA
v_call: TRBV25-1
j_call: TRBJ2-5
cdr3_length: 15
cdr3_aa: CASSDQQGARETQYF
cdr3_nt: TGTGCCAGCAGTGATCAACAGGGGGCGCGAGAGACCCAGTACTTC

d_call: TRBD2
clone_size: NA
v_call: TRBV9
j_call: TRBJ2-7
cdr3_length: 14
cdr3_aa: CASSVGTSGYEQYF
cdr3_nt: TGTGCCAGCAGCGTAGGGACTAGCGGCTACGAGCAGTACTTC

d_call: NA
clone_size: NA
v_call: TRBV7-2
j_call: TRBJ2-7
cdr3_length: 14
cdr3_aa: CASSLGERNYEQYF
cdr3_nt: TGTGCCAGCAGCTTGGGAGAAAGGAACTACGAGCAGTACTTC

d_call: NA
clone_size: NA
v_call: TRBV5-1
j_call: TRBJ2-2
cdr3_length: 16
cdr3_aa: CASSYTGTQNTGELFF
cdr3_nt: TGCGCCAGCTCCTACACCGGGACACAGAACACCGGGGAGCTGTTTTTT

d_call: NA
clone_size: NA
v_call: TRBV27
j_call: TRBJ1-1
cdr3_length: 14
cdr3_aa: CASSADRRNTEAFF
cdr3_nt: TGTGCCAGCAGTGCCGACAGGAGGAACACTGAAGCTTTCTTT

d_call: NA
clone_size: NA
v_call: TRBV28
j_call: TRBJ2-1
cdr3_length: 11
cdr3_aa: CASSFADEQFF
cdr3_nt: TGTGCCAGCAGTTTTGCGGATGAGCAGTTCTTC

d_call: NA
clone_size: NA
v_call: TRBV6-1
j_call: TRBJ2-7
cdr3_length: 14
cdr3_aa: CASLTSGRSYEQYF
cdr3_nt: TGTGCCAGCCTCACTTCAGGGCGCTCCTACGAGCAGTACTTC

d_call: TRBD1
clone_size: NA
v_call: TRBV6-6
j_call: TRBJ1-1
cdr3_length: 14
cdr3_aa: CASSNPTGHTEAFF
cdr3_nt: TGTGCCAGCAGTAACCCGACAGGGCACACTGAAGCTTTCTTT

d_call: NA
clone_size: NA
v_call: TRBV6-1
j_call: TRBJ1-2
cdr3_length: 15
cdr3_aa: CASSPELGGSAGYTF
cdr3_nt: TGTGCCAGCAGCCCAGAACTGGGGGGGTCGGCGGGCTACACCTTC

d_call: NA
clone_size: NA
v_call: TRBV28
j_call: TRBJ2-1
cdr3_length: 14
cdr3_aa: CASSNYRVNNEQFF
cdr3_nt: TGTGCCAGCAGTAATTACAGGGTAAACAATGAGCAGTTCTTC

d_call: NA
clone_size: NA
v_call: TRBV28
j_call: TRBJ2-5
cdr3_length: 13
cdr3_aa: CASTPSGGETQYF
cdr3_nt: TGTGCCAGCACCCCGAGTGGGGGGGAGACCCAGTACTTC

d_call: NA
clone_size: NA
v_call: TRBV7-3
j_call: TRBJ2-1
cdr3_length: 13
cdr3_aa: CASSLASLNEQFF
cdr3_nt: TGTGCCAGCAGCTTAGCTAGCCTAAATGAGCAGTTCTTC

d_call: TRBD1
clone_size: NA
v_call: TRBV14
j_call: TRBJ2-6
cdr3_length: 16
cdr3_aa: CASSPDRSSGANVLTF
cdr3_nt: TGTGCCAGCAGCCCGGACAGGAGCTCTGGGGCCAACGTCCTGACTTTC

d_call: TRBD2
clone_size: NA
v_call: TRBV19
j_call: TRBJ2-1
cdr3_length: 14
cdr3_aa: CASTFSGSRNEQFF
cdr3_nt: TGTGCCAGTACTTTCAGCGGGAGTAGAAATGAGCAGTTCTTC

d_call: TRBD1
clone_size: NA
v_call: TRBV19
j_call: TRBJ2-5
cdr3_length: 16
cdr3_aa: CASSIAFRGPRETQYF
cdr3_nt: TGTGCCAGTAGTATAGCATTCAGGGGGCCTCGAGAGACCCAGTACTTC

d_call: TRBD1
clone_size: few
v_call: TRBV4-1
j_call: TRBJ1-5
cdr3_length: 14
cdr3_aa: CASSRDRGNQPQHF
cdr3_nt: TGCGCCAGCAGCCGCGACAGGGGCAATCAGCCCCAGCATTTT

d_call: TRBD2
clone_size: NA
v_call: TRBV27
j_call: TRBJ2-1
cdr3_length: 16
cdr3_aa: CASSPRVAGVYNEQFF
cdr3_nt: TGTGCCAGCAGTCCCCGGGTAGCGGGAGTCTACAATGAGCAGTTCTTC

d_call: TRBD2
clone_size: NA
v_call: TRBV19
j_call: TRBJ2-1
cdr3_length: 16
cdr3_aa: CATDNIAGGINNEQFF
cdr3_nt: TGTGCCACAGACAACATAGCGGGAGGTATAAACAATGAGCAGTTCTTC

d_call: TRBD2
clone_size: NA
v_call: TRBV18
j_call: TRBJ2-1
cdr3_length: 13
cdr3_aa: CASSEGGSNEQFF
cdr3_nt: TGTGCCAGCTCAGAGGGCGGGAGCAATGAGCAGTTCTTC

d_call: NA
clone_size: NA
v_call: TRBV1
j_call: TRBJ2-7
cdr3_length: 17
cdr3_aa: CTSSQDGQIPSSYEQYF
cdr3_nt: TGCACCAGCAGCCAAGATGGACAGATTCCAAGCTCCTACGAGCAGTACTTC

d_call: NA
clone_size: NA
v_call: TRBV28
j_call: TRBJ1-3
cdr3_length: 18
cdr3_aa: CASSLSFGWPLSGNTIYF
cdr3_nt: TGTGCCAGCAGTTTATCTTTCGGGTGGCCCCTCTCTGGAAACACCATATATTTT